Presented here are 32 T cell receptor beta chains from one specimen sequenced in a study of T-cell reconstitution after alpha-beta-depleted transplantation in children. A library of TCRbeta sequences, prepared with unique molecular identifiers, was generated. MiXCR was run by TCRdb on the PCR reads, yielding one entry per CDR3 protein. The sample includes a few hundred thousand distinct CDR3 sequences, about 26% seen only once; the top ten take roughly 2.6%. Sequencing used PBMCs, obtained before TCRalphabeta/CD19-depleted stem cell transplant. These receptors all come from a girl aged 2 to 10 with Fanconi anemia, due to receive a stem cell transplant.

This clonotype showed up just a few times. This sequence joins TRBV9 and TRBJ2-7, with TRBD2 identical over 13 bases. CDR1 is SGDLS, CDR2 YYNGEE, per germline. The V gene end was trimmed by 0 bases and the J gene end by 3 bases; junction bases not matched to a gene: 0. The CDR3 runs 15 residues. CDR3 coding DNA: TGTGCCAGCAGCGTAGGGACTAGCGGGGGCTACGAGCAGTACTTC. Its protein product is CASSVGTSGGYEQYF.

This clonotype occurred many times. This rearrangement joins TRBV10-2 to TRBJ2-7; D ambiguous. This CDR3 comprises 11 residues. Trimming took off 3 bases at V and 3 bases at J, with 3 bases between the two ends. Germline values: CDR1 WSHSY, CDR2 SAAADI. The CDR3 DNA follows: TGCGCCAGCAGTGAAGGCTACGAGCAGTACTTC. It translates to CASSEGYEQYF.

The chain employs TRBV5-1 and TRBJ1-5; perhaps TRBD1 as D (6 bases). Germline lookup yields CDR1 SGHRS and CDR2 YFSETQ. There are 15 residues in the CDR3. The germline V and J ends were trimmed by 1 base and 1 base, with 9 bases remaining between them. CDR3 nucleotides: TGCGCCAGCAGCTTGACAGGGTCGAGCAATCAGCCCCAGCATTTT. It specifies CASSLTGSSNQPQHF.

CDR3 sequence: CSVEHWTGYGEKLFF. DNA for the CDR3: TGCAGCGTTGAACACTGGACAGGGTATGGGGAAAAACTGTTTTTT. The rearrangement uses TRBV29-1 and TRBJ1-4, with 8 bases that match TRBD1. Germline assignment: CDR1 SQVTM and CDR2 ANQGSEA. The CDR3 runs 15 residues. V shed 2 bases, J shed 8 bases, and the junction held 10 bases outside the gene matches. The full variable domain, rest sourced from reference TRBV29-1 and TRBJ1-4, is SAVISQKPSRDICQRGTSLTIQCQVDSQVTMMFWYRQQPGQSLTLIATANQGSEATYESGFVIDKFPISRPNLTFSTLTVSNMSPEDSSIYLCSVEHWTGYGEKLFFGSGTQLSVL.

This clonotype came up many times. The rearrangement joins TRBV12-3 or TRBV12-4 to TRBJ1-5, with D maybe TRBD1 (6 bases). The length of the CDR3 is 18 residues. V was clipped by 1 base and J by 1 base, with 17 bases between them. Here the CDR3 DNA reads TGTGCCAGCAGTTTAGAAGGGGGGACAAAGGCGAGCAATCAGCCCCAGCATTTT. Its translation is CASSLEGGTKASNQPQHF.

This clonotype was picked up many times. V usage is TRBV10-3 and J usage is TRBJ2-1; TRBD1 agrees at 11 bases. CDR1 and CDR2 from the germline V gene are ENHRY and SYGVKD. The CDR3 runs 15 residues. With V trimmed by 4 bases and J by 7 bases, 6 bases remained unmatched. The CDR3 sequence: CAISVGTGGINEQFF. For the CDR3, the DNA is TGTGCCATCAGTGTGGGGACAGGGGGTATAAATGAGCAGTTCTTC.

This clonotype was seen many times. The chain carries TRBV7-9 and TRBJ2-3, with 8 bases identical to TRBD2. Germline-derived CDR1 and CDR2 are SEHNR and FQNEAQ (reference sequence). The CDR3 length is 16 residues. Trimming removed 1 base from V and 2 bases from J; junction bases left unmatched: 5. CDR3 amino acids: CASSLGRGGPTDTQYF. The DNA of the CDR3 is TGTGCCAGCAGCTTAGGACGGGGGGGCCCCACAGATACGCAGTATTTT.

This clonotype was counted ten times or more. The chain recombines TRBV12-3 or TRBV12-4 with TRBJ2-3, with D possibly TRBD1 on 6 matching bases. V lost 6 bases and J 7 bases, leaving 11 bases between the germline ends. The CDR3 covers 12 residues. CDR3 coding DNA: TGTGCCAGCAGACACGGACAGAATACGCAGTATTTT. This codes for CASRHGQNTQYF.

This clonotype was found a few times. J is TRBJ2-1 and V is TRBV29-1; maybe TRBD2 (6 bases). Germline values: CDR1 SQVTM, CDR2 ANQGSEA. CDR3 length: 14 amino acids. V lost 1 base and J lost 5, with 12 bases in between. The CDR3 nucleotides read TGCAGCGTTGAAGGCGGGGTGGACCACAATGAGCAGTTCTTC. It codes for CSVEGGVDHNEQFF.

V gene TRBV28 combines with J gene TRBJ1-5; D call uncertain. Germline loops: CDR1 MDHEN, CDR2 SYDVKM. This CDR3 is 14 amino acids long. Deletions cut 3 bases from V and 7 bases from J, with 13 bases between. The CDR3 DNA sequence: TGTGCCAGCAGTTTTGTGAAGGACGGGCAGCCCCAGCATTTT. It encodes CASSFVKDGQPQHF.

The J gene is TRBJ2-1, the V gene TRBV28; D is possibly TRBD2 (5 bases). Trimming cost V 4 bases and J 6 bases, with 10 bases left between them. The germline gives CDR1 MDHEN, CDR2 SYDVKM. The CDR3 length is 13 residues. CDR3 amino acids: CASSSGVTNEQFF. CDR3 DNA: TGTGCCAGCAGTTCCGGGGTTACCAATGAGCAGTTCTTC.

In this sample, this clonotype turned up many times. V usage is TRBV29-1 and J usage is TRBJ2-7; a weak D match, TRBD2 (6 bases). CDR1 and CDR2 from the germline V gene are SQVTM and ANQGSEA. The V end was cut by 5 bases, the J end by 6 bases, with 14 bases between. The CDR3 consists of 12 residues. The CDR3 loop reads CSVKRENREQYF. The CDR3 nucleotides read TGCAGCGTTAAACGGGAGAACCGCGAGCAGTACTTC.

CDR3 nucleotide sequence: TGCAGCGTTGAACGGCAGGGCGGCTACGAGCAGTACTTC. It specifies CSVERQGGYEQYF. V and J are TRBV29-1 and TRBJ2-7; D is possibly TRBD1 (5 bases). The germline V gene encodes CDR1 SQVTM and CDR2 ANQGSEA. The CDR3 contains 13 residues. Trimming shortened V by 2 bases and J by 3 bases, and 11 bases separated the two germline ends.

CDR3 nucleotides: TGTGCCAGCAGCCAAGGGGGACTAGCCTATTGGGAGACCCAGTACTTC. Translating gives CASSQGGLAYWETQYF. The V gene is TRBV4-2, the J gene TRBJ2-5; 9 bases line up with TRBD2. Germline V gene lookup returns CDR1 LGHNA and CDR2 YNFKEQ. The CDR3 loop spans 16 amino acids. Trimming took 1 base from V and 5 from J; bases not matched to a gene: 8.

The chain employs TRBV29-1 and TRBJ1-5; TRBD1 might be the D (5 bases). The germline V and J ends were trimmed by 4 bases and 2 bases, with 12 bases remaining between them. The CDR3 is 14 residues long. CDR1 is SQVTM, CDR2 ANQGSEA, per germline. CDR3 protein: CSVVSGVGNQPQHF. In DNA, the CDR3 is TGCAGCGTTGTATCGGGGGTGGGCAATCAGCCCCAGCATTTT.

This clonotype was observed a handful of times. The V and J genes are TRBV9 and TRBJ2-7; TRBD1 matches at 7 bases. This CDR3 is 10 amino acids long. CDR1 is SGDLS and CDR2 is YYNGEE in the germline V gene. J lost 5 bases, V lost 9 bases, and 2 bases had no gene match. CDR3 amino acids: CAKQGDEQYF. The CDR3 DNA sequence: TGTGCCAAGCAGGGGGACGAGCAGTACTTC.

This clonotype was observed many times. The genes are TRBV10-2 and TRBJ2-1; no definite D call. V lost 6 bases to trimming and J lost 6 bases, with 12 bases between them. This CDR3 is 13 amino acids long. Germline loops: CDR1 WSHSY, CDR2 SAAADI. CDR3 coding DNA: TGCGCCAGCAGCGCCTCCTTCCCCAATGAGCAGTTCTTC. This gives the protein CASSASFPNEQFF.

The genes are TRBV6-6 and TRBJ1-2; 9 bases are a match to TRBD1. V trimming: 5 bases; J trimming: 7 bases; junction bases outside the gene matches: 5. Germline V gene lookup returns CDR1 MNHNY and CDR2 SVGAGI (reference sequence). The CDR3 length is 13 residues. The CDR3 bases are TGTGCCAGCAGTAGGACAGGGGACCGTGGCTACACCTTC. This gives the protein CASSRTGDRGYTF.

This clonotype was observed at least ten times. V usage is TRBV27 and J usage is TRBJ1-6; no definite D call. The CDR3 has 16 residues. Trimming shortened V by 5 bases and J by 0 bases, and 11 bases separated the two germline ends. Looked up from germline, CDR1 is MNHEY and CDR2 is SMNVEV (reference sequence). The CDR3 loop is CASSLRWSSYNSPLHF. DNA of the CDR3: TGTGCCAGCAGTCTTCGGTGGAGCTCCTATAATTCACCCCTCCACTTT.

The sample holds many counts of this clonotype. The CDR3 sequence is CASSRLAHEQYF. In nucleotides, the CDR3 is TGTGCCAGCAGCCGACTAGCGCACGAGCAGTACTTC. The chain recombines TRBV12-3 or TRBV12-4 with TRBJ2-7, with TRBD2 matching 8 bases. With 6 bases clipped from V and 5 bases from J, the junction kept 3 bases outside the gene matches. The CDR3 length is 12 residues.

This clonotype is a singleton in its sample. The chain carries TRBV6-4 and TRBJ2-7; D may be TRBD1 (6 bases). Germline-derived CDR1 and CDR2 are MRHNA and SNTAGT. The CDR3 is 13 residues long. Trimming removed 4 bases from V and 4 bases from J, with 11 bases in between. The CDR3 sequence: CASSVLQGYEQYF. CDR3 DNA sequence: TGTGCCAGCAGTGTCCTACAGGGATACGAGCAGTACTTC.

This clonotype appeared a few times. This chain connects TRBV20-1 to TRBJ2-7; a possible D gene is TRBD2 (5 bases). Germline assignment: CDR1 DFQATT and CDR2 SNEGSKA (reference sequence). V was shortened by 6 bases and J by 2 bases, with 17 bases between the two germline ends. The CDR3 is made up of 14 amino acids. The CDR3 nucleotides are TGCAGTGCCCAACCAGCGGTAGCACCCTACGAGCAGTACTTC. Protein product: CSAQPAVAPYEQYF.

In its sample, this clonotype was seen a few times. The CDR3 loop reads CASSPARGSRRTEAFF. The CDR3 DNA sequence: TGTGCCAGCAGCCCAGCACGGGGTTCCCGTAGGACTGAAGCTTTCTTT. The chain carries TRBV13 and TRBJ1-1; D gene unclear. This CDR3 is 16 amino acids long. V gave up 5 bases and J gave up 5 bases, with 21 bases separating them. Germline loops: CDR1 PRHDT, CDR2 FYEKMQ (reference sequence).

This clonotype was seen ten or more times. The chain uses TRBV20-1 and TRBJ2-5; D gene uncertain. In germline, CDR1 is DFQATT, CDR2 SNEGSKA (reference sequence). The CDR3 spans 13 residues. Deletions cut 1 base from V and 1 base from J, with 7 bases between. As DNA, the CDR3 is TGCAGTGCTAGAGGGTCTCTCCAAGAGACCCAGTACTTC. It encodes CSARGSLQETQYF.

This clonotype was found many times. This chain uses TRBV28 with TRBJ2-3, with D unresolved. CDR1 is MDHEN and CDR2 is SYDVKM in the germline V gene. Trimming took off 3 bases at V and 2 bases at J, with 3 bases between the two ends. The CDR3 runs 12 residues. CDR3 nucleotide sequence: TGTGCCAGCAGTTTGTACACAGATACGCAGTATTTT. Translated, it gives CASSLYTDTQYF.

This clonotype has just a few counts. CDR3 in DNA: TGTGCCAGTAGTATATTTGGACAGGGAGGTCAGCCCCAGCATTTT. It yields the protein CASSIFGQGGQPQHF. This chain joins TRBV19 and TRBJ1-5; the match to TRBD1 covers 8 bases. The V and J ends lost 2 bases and 6 bases, in that order; junction bases with no gene match: 6. CDR3 size: 15 residues. Germline V gives CDR1 LNHDA, CDR2 SQIVND (reference sequence).

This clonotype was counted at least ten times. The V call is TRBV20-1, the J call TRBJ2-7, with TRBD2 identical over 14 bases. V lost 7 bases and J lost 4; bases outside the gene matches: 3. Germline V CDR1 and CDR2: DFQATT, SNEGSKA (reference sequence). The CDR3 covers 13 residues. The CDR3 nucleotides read TGCAGTGTCGGACTAGCGGGAGGTTACGAGCAGTACTTC. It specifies CSVGLAGGYEQYF.

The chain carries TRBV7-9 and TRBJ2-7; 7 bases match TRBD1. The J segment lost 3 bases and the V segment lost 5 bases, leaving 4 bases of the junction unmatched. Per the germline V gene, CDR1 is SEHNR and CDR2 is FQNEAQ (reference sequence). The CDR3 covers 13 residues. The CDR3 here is CASSPRQGYEQYF. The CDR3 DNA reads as TGTGCCAGCAGCCCTAGACAGGGCTACGAGCAGTACTTC.

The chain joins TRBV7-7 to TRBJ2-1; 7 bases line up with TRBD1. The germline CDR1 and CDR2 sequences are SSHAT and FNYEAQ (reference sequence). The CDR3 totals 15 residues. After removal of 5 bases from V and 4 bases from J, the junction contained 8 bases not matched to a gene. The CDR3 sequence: CASSMDRTLYNEQFF. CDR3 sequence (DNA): TGTGCCAGCAGCATGGACAGGACCCTTTACAATGAGCAGTTCTTC.

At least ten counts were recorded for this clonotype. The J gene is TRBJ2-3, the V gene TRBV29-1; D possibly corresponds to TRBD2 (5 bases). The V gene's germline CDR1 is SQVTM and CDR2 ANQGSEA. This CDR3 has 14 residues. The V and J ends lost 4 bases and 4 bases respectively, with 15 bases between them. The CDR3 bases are TGCAGCGTTGTGCCTAGCTTTTTCGCAGATACGCAGTATTTT. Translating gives CSVVPSFFADTQYF.

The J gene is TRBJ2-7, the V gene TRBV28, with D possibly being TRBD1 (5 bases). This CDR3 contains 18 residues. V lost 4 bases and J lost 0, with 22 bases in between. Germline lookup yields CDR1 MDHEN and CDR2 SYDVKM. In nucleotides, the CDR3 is TGTGCCAGCAGTTCCCATAAATCCGAAGTGACAGCCTCCTACGAGCAGTACTTC. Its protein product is CASSSHKSEVTASYEQYF.

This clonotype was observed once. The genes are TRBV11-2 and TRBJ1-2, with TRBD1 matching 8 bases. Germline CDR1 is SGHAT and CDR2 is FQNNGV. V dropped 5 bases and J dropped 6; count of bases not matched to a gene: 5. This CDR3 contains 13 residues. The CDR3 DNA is TGTGCCAGCAGCCGCGACAGGGGTGATGGCTACACCTTC. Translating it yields CASSRDRGDGYTF.